A single T cell receptor beta chain is shown here with its context. Its specificity is not known. The CDR3 totals 16 residues. The germline V gene encodes CDR1 DFQATT and CDR2 SNEGSKA (reference sequence). V dropped 5 bases and J dropped 0 bases, with 17 bases sitting between them. These data come from a study of T cells in Graves' hyperthyroidism and ophthalmopathy. Overall study findings and caveats: With a median lead of 6.5 months before onset, the model predicted ophthalmopathy. From stable hyperthyroidism, ophthalmopathy was separated by a 13 V-J model.

Using RNA transcripts as the source, TCR beta CDR3 regions were amplified. In the first-round RT-PCR of the TCR CDR3, the HTBI primer set was used. TCRdb re-derived calls from the multiplex PCR reads in MiXCR, one entry per CDR3 protein. The sample includes 450,000 to 700,000 distinct CDR3 sequences, under 60% of them seen just once. Orbital computed tomography and thyroid ultrasound, together with serum TRAb and thyroxine and clinical symptoms, were used for diagnoses. The chain joins TRBV20-1 to TRBJ1-5, with D possibly TRBD1 on 5 matching bases. Sequencing was done on a sample of peripheral blood or thyroid tissue (not recorded which). The receptor was derived from an adult woman with Graves' disease, either hyperthyroidism or ophthalmopathy (not recorded which). For the CDR3, the DNA is TGCAGTGCTTCCCAGACAGCCACATATAGCAATCAGCCCCAGCATTTT. Amino acids: CSASQTATYSNQPQHF.